This TCR beta chain was obtained from a study of regulatory T cells in long-lasting Graves disease. Time point indicated: persistent/refractory GD, antithyroid drugs over 5 years with positive TRAb. The TCR library was prepared using RNA isolated from PBMCs. The authors drew patients from an endocrinology department in Xi'an, China. Study-wide findings and caveats: The analysis examined peripheral blood only and excluded thyroid tissue.

Investigators prepared the TCR beta libraries by applying iRepertoire HTBI primers and Arm-PCR of CDR3 regions. TCRdb passed the multiplex PCR reads through MiXCR, listing each CDR3 protein once. The repertoire holds under 500,000 distinct CDR3 sequences, with around 21% as singletons. Turning to this clonotype: Its matching antigen is unknown.

The sequencing used peripheral blood mononuclear cells (PBMCs), collected when the disease was refractory, from a patient treated with antithyroid drugs. The receptor's source is a female donor with Graves disease.

The CDR3 region is CASSQEAGVDNQPQHF. The CDR3 coding sequence is TGCGCCAGCAGCCAAGAAGCGGGGGTGGACAATCAGCCCCAGCATTTT. The chain recombines TRBV4-1 with TRBJ1-5; D might be TRBD1 (5 bases). This CDR3 comprises 16 residues. Deletions cut 0 bases from V and 3 bases from J, with 12 bases between. From germline, CDR1 is MGHRA and CDR2 YSYEKL.